This T cell receptor beta chain was sequenced during a study of breast tumors, draining lymph nodes, adjacent tissues. Study results and caveats: Luminal-like breast cancer showed significantly higher tumor–nontumor repertoire similarity than basal-like. Tumor repertoires ranked between lymph nodes and nontumor tissue in diversity, with V and J gene preferences.

The CDR3 length is 17 residues. Germline CDR1 and CDR2: SSHAT and FNYEAQ (reference sequence). TCRdb used MiXCR to reprocess the multiplex PCR reads, holding one entry per CDR3 protein. The sample holds approximately 200,000 distinct CDR3 sequences, 31% seen once. Breast cancer patients provided tissue from their axillary draining lymph nodes. A remark on this clonotype: What it recognizes is unknown. A junction end diverges from the germline sequence, so it may reflect a read error.

The source of this sequence is a female donor with breast cancer. Some clones in this sample may be carry-over from other donors' samples. The sequenced sample was axillary lymph node tissue. The chain joins TRBV7-7 to TRBJ2-5; 14 nucleotides agree with TRBD2. This chain's CDR3 is CASSRTGLAGERETQYF. Here the CDR3 DNA reads TGTGCTAGCAGCCGTACGGGACTAGCGGGAGAGCGGGAGACCCAGTACTTC.